This record concerns one T cell receptor beta chain sequence. Its antigen is unknown. Germline V gene data show CDR1 as LGHNA and CDR2 as YSLEER. The CDR3 totals 17 residues. Between the trimmed V and J ends, which lost 0 bases and 1 base, there was a span of 13 bases. This entry is derived from a study of CD8 T cell repertoires and HIV-1 epitope variants. Background on the study: Twenty-five autologous and known Gag and Nef epitope variant peptides each stimulated T cells separately. Tested: three Gag epitope families, Nef HW9 and YT9. An uncultured baseline aliquot held 1M T cells. Study-level results: Only beta chains were identified, marking proliferation to antigen, not function.

Only in-frame clones appear in the TCRdb table, and some are missing; sequencing was by immunoSEQ multiplex PCR. The sample carries fewer than 7,500 clones, about two thirds recorded once. The V gene is TRBV4-3, the J gene TRBJ1-3, with TRBD1 as a possible D gene (5 bases). What was sequenced was cultured CD8+ T cells derived from PBMCs. This receptor was taken from a male donor with HIV. CDR3 coding DNA: TGCGCCAGCAGCCAAGATTGGATGAGGGGATCTGGAAACACCATATATTTT. Its protein product is CASSQDWMRGSGNTIYF.